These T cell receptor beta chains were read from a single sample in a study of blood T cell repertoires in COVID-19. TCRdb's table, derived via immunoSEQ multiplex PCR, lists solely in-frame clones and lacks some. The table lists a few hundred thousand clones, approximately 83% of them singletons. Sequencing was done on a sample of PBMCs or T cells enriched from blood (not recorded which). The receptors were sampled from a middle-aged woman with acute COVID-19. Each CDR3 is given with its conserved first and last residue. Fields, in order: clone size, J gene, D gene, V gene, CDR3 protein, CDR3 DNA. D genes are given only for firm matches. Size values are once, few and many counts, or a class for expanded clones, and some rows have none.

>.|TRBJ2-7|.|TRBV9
CASSSKGGAYYEQYF
TGTGCCAGCAGCAGCAAGGGGGGGGCCTACTACGAGCAGTACTTC
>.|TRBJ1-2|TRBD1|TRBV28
CASSLKGAYGYTF
TGTGCCAGCAGTTTAAAGGGGGCCTATGGCTACACCTTC
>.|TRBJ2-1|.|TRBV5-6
CASSLSGYNEQFF
TGTGCCAGCAGCTTGAGCGGATACAATGAGCAGTTCTTC
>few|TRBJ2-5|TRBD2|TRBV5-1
CASSLEGLAETQYF
TGCGCCAGCAGCTTGGAGGGACTAGCAGAGACCCAGTACTTC
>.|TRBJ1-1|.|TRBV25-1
CASSETGFGTEAFF
TGTGCCAGCAGTGAAACAGGCTTTGGCACTGAAGCTTTCTTT
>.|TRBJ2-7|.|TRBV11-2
CASSLVLLAYEQYF
TGTGCCAGCAGCTTAGTTCTGCTAGCCTACGAGCAGTACTTC
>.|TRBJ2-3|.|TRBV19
CASSPGTRGVSDTQYF
TGTGCCAGTAGTCCGGGGACACGGGGGGTGTCAGATACGCAGTATTTT
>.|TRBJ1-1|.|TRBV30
CASTVRITEAFF
TGTGCGTCGACAGTAAGGATCACTGAAGCTTTCTTT
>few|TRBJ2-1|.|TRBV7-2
CASSLGLLGRPWVF
TGTGCCAGCAGCTTAGGCTTGCTAGGCCGCCCTTGGGTCTTC
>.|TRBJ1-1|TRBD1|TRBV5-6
CASSFLGTGDTEAFF
TGTGCCAGCAGCTTCCTAGGGACAGGGGATACTGAAGCTTTCTTT
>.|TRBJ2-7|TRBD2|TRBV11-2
CASSRQRTSGASYEQYF
TGTGCCAGCAGCCGACAACGGACTAGCGGGGCCTCCTACGAGCAGTACTTC
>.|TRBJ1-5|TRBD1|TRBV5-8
CASSFRGQAVGPQHF
TGTGCCAGCAGCTTCCGGGGACAGGCGGTGGGGCCCCAGCATTTT
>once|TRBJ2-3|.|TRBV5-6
CASSLRLGGRRITDTQYF
TGTGCCAGCAGCTTGAGGCTGGGCGGGCGTCGGATCACAGATACGCAGTATTTT
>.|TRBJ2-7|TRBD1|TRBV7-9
CASSPEGQGDYEQYF
TGTGCCAGCAGCCCAGAGGGACAGGGGGACTACGAGCAGTACTTC
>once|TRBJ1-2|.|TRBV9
CASRADSSVYGYTF
TGTGCCAGCAGGGCCGACAGCTCCGTCTATGGCTACACCTTC
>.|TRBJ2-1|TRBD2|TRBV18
CASSGLAGESEQFF
TGTGCCAGCTCGGGACTAGCGGGAGAGAGTGAGCAGTTCTTC
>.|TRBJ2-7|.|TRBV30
CAWSPSVSQNYLSYEQYF
TGTGCCTGGAGTCCCTCGGTGAGCCAAAATTACCTCTCCTACGAGCAGTACTTC
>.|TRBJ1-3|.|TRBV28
CASSFGQFFQRPYRVTSGNTIYF
TGTGCCAGCAGTTTTGGTCAGTTTTTCCAAAGGCCTTACAGGGTTACCTCTGGAAACACCATATATTTT
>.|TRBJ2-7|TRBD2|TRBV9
CASSVGGGPANEQYF
TGTGCCAGCAGCGTAGGGGGAGGGCCCGCCAACGAGCAGTACTTC
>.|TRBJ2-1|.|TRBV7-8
CASSPRGSGGAAGEQFF
TGTGCCAGCAGCCCTAGAGGGTCGGGGGGCGCGGCGGGTGAGCAGTTCTTC
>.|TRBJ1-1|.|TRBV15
CATSPRHLNTEAFF
TGTGCCACCAGTCCCCGACATCTGAACACTGAAGCTTTCTTT
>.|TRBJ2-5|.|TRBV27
CASSVQNEETQYF
TGTGCCAGCAGTGTACAGAACGAAGAGACCCAGTACTTC
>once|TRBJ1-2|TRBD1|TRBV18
CASSPRQGDYGYTF
TGTGCCAGCTCACCGCGACAGGGAGACTATGGCTACACCTTC
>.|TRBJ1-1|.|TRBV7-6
CASSLDAGRGPNTEAFF
TGTGCCAGCAGCTTAGATGCGGGGAGGGGACCGAACACTGAAGCTTTCTTT
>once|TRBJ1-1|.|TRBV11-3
CASSFGGNTEAFF
TGTGCCAGCAGTTTCGGCGGGAACACTGAAGCTTTCTTT
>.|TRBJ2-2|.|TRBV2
CASSLAFTDTGELFF
TGTGCCAGCAGTCTGGCATTTACCGACACCGGGGAGCTGTTTTTT
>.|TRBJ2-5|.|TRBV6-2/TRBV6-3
CASSTNVETQYF
TGTGCCAGCAGTACAAATGTGGAGACCCAGTACTTC
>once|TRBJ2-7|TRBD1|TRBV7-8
CASTWGQGLYEQYF
TGTGCCAGCACCTGGGGACAGGGGCTATACGAGCAGTACTTC
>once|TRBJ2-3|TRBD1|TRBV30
CAWTKKGTGDQDTQYF
TGTGCCTGGACCAAGAAAGGGACAGGGGATCAAGATACGCAGTATTTT
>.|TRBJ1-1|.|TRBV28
CASSLGSVGSSEAFF
TGTGCCAGCAGTTTAGGGTCGGTTGGGAGCTCTGAAGCTTTCTTT
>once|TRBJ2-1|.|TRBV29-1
CSVVKTSSGQGHNEQFF
TGCAGCGTTGTCAAAACCTCCTCGGGGCAGGGGCACAATGAGCAGTTCTTC
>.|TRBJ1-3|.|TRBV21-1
CASSKGQGVTGNTIYF
TGTGCCAGCAGCAAGGGACAGGGTGTTACTGGAAACACCATATATTTT
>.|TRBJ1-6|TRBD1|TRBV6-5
CASSYTTGGPLHF
TGTGCCAGCAGTTACACAACAGGGGGTCCCCTCCACTTT
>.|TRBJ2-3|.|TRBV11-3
CASSLGVAGDTQYF
TGTGCCAGCAGCTTAGGCGTCGCGGGAGATACGCAGTATTTT
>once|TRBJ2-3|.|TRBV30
CAWSVGNTDTQYF
TGTGCCTGGAGTGTGGGCAACACAGATACGCAGTATTTT
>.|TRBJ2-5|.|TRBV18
CASSPTRGDSEYRLAKETQYF
TGTGCCAGCTCACCTACTCGGGGGGACAGCGAGTACCGACTAGCGAAAGAGACCCAGTACTTC
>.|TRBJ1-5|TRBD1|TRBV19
CASSILGQGVKPQHF
TGTGCCAGTAGTATCCTCGGGCAGGGGGTGAAGCCCCAGCATTTT
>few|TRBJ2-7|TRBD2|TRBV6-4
CASPAQAHSGDSYEQYF
TGTGCCAGTCCGGCGCAGGCCCATAGCGGGGACTCCTACGAGCAGTACTTC
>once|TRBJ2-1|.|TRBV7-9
CAREIYNEQFF
TGTGCGCGGGAAATATACAATGAGCAGTTCTTC
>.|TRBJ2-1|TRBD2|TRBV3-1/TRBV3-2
CASSQGRGLAGVGEQFF
TGTGCCAGCAGCCAAGGGAGAGGACTAGCGGGAGTCGGTGAGCAGTTCTTC
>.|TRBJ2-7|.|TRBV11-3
CASSLVVLGVYEQYF
TGTGCCAGCAGCTTAGTGGTGCTAGGTGTGTACGAGCAGTACTTC
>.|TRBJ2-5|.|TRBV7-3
CASSLTWTGFVAGVSETQYF
TGTGCCAGCAGCTTAACGTGGACAGGGTTCGTAGCGGGAGTGTCAGAGACCCAGTACTTC
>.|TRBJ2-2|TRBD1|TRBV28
CASDTGGMNTGELFF
TGTGCCAGCGATACAGGGGGGATGAACACCGGGGAGCTGTTTTTT
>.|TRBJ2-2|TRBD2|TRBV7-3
CASSLSSGTNTGELFF
TGTGCCAGCAGCTTATCTAGCGGAACGAACACCGGGGAGCTGTTTTTT
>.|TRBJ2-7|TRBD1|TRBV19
CASGVGTGGLYEQYF
TGTGCCAGTGGTGTCGGGACAGGGGGCCTCTACGAGCAGTACTTC
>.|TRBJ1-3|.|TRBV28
CASSLLAPSGPRNTIYF
TGTGCCAGCAGTTTATTGGCCCCCAGCGGGCCCCGAAACACCATATATTTT
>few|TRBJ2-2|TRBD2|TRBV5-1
CASSPGNAGTTLTGELFF
TGCGCCAGCAGCCCAGGAAACGCGGGGACTACCCTCACCGGGGAGCTGTTTTTT
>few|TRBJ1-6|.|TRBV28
CASTLTGIAPLHF
TGTGCCAGCACCCTAACAGGGATTGCACCCCTCCACTTT
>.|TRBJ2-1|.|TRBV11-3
CASSPGGSYNEQFF
TGTGCCAGCAGCCCCGGGGGCTCCTACAATGAGCAGTTCTTC
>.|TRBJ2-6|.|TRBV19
CATLIKKSAGANVLTF
TGTGCCACCCTAATAAAGAAGAGTGCAGGGGCCAACGTCCTGACTTTC
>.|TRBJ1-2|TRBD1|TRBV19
CATYPGGLGYGYTF
TGTGCCACCTATCCAGGGGGTCTTGGCTATGGCTACACCTTC
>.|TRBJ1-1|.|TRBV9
CASSLGTTWGTEAFF
TGTGCCAGCAGCCTCGGGACAACTTGGGGCACTGAAGCTTTCTTT
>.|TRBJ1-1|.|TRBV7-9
CASTGGVNTEAFF
TGTGCCAGCACCGGGGGGGTGAACACTGAAGCTTTCTTT
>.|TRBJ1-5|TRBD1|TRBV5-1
CASSFEGAGQPQHF
TGCGCCAGCAGCTTTGAGGGGGCTGGTCAGCCCCAGCATTTT
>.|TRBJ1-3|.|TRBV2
CASSVTGSGNTIYF
TGTGCCAGCAGTGTAACGGGGAGTGGAAACACCATATATTTT
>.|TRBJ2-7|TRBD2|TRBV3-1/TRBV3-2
CASSQVGGTSGYEQYF
TGTGCCAGCAGCCAAGTTGGTGGAACTAGCGGCTACGAGCAGTACTTC
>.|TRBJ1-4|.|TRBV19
CASSGPGTYFEKLFF
TGTGCCAGTAGTGGCCCCGGGACATATTTTGAAAAACTGTTTTTT
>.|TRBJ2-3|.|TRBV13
CASSSRQATDTQYF
TGTGCCAGCAGCTCCCGACAGGCCACAGATACGCAGTATTTT
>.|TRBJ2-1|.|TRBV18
CASSSMEGGGEQFF
TGTGCCAGCTCATCGATGGAGGGAGGGGGGGAGCAGTTCTTC